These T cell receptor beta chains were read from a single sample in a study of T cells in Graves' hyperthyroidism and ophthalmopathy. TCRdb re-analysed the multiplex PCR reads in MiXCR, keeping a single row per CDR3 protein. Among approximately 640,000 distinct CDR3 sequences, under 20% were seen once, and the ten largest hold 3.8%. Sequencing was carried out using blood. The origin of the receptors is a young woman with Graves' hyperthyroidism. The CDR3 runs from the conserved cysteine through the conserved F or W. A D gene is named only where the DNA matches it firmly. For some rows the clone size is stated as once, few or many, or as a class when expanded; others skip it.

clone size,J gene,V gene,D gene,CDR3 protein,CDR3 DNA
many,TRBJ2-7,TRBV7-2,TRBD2,CASSFVPSGLYEQYF,TGTGCCAGCAGCTTCGTGCCTAGCGGCTTATACGAGCAGTACTTC
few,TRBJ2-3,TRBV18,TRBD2,CASSPPGLAGASSTDTQYF,TGTGCCAGCTCACCACCGGGTCTAGCGGGAGCCAGCTCCACAGATACGCAGTATTTT
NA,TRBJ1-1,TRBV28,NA,CASSRDTGSTEAFF,TGTGCCAGCAGTCGGGATACAGGGTCCACTGAAGCTTTCTTT
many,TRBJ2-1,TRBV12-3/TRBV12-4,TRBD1,CASSFGQGTYNEQFF,TGTGCCAGCAGTTTCGGACAGGGGACCTACAATGAGCAGTTCTTC
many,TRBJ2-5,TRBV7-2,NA,CASSRFPRGKQETQYF,TGTGCCAGCAGCCGATTCCCTAGGGGGAAACAAGAGACCCAGTACTTC
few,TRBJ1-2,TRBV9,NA,CASSPPFTRANYGYTF,TGTGCCAGCAGCCCCCCATTTACCAGAGCTAACTATGGCTACACCTTC
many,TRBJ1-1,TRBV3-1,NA,CASSRPGNTEAFF,TGTGCCAGCAGCCGTCCGGGGAACACTGAAGCTTTCTTT
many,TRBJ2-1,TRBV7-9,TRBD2,CASTPGGRGEQFF,TGTGCCAGCACCCCCGGCGGGAGGGGGGAGCAGTTCTTC
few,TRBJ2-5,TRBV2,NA,CASSARLKETQYF,TGTGCCAGCAGTGCCCGTCTAAAAGAGACCCAGTACTTC
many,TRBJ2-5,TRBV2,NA,CASSEATSQGTQYF,TGTGCCAGCAGTGAAGCAACCTCGCAAGGGACCCAGTACTTC
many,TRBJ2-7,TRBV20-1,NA,CSASNSDGAYEQYF,TGCAGTGCGTCAAACTCCGACGGTGCCTACGAGCAGTACTTC
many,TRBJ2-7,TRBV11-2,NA,CASSFQGSRSYEQYF,TGTGCCAGCAGCTTCCAGGGGTCGCGGAGCTACGAGCAGTACTTC
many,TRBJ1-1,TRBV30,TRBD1,CAGRRGREMTEAFF,TGTGCCGGACGCAGGGGGCGCGAGATGACTGAAGCTTTCTTT
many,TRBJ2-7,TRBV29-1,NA,CSVEDGGHSYEQYF,TGCAGCGTTGAAGATGGAGGACACTCCTACGAGCAGTACTTC
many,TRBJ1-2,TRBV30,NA,CAWSVKHGGNYGYTF,TGTGCCTGGAGTGTAAAACACGGTGGCAACTATGGCTACACCTTC
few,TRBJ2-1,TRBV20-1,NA,CSASSRDVSSYNEQFF,TGCAGTGCTAGCAGTAGGGACGTCAGCTCCTACAATGAGCAGTTCTTC
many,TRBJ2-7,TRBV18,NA,CASSPSLVYEQYF,TGTGCCAGCTCACCGTCACTAGTCTACGAGCAGTACTTC
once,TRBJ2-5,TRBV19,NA,CASSIQLTRETQYF,TGTGCCAGTAGTATCCAGCTGACGAGGGAGACCCAGTACTTC
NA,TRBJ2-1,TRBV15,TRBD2,CATSRDPAGGPDEQFF,TGTGCCACCAGCAGAGATCCAGCGGGAGGGCCCGATGAGCAGTTCTTC
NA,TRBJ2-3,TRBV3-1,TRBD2,CASSLRTSTDMQYF,TGTGCCAGCAGCCTAAGGACTAGCACAGATATGCAGTATTTT
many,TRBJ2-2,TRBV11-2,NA,CASSSTRTTGELFF,TGTGCCAGCAGCTCCACCCGAACCACCGGGGAGCTGTTTTTT
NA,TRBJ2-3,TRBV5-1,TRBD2,CASNSGTSGTDTQYF,TGCGCCAGCAATTCTGGGACTAGCGGCACAGATACGCAGTATTTT
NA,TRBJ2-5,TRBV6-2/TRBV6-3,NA,CASSYGEDQYF,TGTGCCAGCAGTTACGGGGAGGACCAGTACTTC
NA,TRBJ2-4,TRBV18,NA,CASSPLISSDKNIQYF,TGTGCCAGCTCACCATTGATTTCATCGGACAAAAACATTCAGTACTTC
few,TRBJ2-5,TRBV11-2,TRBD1,CASSPGQGVGETQYF,TGTGCCAGCAGCCCAGGACAGGGTGTAGGTGAGACCCAGTACTTC
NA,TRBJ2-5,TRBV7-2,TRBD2,CASSPRTSGIPGLTQYF,TGTGCCAGCAGCCCAAGGACTAGCGGGATCCCGGGGCTGACCCAGTACTTC
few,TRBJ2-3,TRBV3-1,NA,CASSQLGRGTDTQYF,TGTGCCAGCAGCCAACTAGGGCGCGGCACAGATACGCAGTATTTT
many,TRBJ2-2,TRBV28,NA,CASNLTPNTGELFF,TGTGCCAGCAATCTGACACCGAACACCGGGGAGCTGTTTTTT
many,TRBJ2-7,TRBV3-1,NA,CASSQGYNTGVYEQYF,TGTGCCAGCAGCCAAGGTTATAATACGGGAGTCTACGAGCAGTACTTC
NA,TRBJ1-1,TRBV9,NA,CASRVWDETEAFF,TGTGCCAGCCGCGTATGGGATGAGACTGAAGCTTTCTTT
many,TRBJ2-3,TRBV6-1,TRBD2,CASRQAGGSTDTQYF,TGTGCCAGCAGGCAAGCGGGAGGGTCCACAGATACGCAGTATTTT
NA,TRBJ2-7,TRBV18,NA,CASSPNSLSYEQYF,TGTGCCAGCTCACCTAACTCCCTCTCCTACGAGCAGTACTTC
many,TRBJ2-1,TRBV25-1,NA,CASRARSSYNEQFF,TGTGCCAGCAGGGCCCGGAGCTCCTACAATGAGCAGTTCTTC
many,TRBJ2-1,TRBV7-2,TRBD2,CASSLEPGGAGGEQFF,TGTGCCAGCAGCTTAGAACCGGGAGGGGCGGGGGGTGAGCAGTTCTTC
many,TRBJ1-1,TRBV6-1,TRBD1,CASSFGQGSTYTEAFF,TGTGCCAGCAGTTTCGGACAGGGGAGTACGTACACTGAAGCTTTCTTT
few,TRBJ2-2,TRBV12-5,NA,CASGFGELFF,TGTGCTAGTGGTTTCGGGGAGCTGTTTTTT
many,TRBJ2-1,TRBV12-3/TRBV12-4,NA,CASRDPIYNEQFF,TGTGCCAGCAGAGACCCCATTTACAATGAGCAGTTCTTC
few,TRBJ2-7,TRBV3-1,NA,CASSRLDPYEQYF,TGTGCCAGCAGCCGACTAGATCCCTACGAGCAGTACTTC
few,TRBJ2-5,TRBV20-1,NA,CSAIPSDSHIHQETQYF,TGCAGTGCTATTCCCTCGGACAGCCACATCCACCAAGAGACCCAGTACTTC
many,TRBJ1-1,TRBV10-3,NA,CAISESREAFF,TGTGCCATCAGTGAGTCAAGGGAAGCTTTCTTT
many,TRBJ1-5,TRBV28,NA,CASNKGGQPQHF,TGTGCCAGCAACAAAGGGGGTCAGCCCCAGCATTTT
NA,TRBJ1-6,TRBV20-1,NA,CSARVAGLDSPLHF,TGCAGTGCTAGAGTCGCCGGGCTCGATTCACCCCTCCACTTT
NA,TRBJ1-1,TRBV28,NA,CASSPREVGEAFF,TGTGCCAGCTCACCGCGGGAGGTCGGAGAAGCTTTCTTT
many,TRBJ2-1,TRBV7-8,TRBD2,CASSLVGLGYNEQFF,TGTGCCAGCAGCTTAGTAGGACTAGGATACAATGAGCAGTTCTTC
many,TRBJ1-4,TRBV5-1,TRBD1,CASSPGQGRGEKLFF,TGCGCCAGCAGCCCAGGACAGGGTCGGGGTGAAAAACTGTTTTTT
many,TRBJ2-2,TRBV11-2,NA,CASSLQQGNGELFF,TGTGCCAGCAGCTTGCAACAGGGTAACGGGGAGCTGTTTTTT
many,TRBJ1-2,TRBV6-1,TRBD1,CASMGQGNYGYTF,TGTGCCAGCATGGGACAGGGAAACTATGGCTACACCTTC
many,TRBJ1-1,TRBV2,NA,CASSAQENTEAFF,TGTGCCAGCAGTGCTCAGGAGAACACTGAAGCTTTCTTT
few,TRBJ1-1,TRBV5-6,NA,CASSLYSLTEAFF,TGTGCCAGCAGCCTCTACAGCCTCACTGAAGCTTTCTTT
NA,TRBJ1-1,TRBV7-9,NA,CASRPSRGDTEAFF,TGTGCCAGCAGACCCTCAAGGGGGGACACTGAAGCTTTCTTT
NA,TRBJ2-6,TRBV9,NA,CASRGTATSSGANVLTF,TGTGCCAGCCGCGGGACAGCCACGTCCTCTGGGGCCAACGTCCTGACTTTC
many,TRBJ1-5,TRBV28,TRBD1,CASSLGQGIQPQHF,TGTGCCAGCAGTTTGGGACAGGGGATTCAGCCCCAGCATTTT
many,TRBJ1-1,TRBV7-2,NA,CASSLAGFEAFF,TGTGCCAGCAGCTTAGCAGGCTTTGAAGCTTTCTTT
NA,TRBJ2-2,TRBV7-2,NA,CASSVTAPTGELFF,TGTGCCAGCAGCGTGACAGCGCCCACCGGGGAGCTGTTTTTT
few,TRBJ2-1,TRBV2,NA,CASGLSIRRPSEQFF,TGTGCCAGCGGACTGAGCATAAGACGTCCGAGTGAGCAGTTCTTC
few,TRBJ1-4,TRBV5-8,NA,CASSLDTRSTNEKLFF,TGTGCCAGCAGCTTGGATACACGTTCAACTAATGAAAAACTGTTTTTT
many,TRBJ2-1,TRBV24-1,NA,CATAQGVSNEQFF,TGTGCCACCGCTCAGGGAGTCTCCAATGAGCAGTTCTTC
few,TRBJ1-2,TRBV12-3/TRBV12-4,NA,CASSSLLTNYGYTF,TGTGCCAGCAGCTCGTTACTTACTAACTATGGCTACACCTTC
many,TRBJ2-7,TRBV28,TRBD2,CASEGGRAGYEQYF,TGTGCCAGCGAAGGCGGGAGGGCCGGGTACGAGCAGTACTTC